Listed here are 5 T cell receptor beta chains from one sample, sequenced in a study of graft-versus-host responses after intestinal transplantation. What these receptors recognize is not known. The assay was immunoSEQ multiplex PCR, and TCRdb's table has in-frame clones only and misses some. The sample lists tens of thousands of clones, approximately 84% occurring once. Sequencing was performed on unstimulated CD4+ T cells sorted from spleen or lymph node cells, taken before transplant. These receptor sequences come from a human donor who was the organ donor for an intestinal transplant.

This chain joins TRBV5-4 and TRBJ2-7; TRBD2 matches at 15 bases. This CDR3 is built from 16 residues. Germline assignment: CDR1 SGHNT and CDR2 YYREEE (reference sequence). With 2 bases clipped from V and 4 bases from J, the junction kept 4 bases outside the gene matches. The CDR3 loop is CASSLGLAGGLYEQYF. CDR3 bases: TGTGCCAGCAGCTTAGGACTAGCGGGAGGGTTATACGAGCAGTACTTC. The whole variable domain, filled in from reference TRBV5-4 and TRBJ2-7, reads ETGVTQSPTHLIKTRGQQVTLRCSSQSGHNTVSWYQQALGQGPQFIFQYYREEENGRGNFPPRFSGLQFPNYSSELNVNALELDDSALYLCASSLGLAGGLYEQYFGPGTRLTVT.

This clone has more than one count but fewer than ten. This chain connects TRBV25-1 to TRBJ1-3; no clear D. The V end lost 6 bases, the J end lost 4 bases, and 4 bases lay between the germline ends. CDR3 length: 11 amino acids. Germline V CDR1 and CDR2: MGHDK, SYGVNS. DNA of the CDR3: TGTGCCAGCAGGAGCGGAAACACCATATATTTT. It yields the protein CASRSGNTIYF.

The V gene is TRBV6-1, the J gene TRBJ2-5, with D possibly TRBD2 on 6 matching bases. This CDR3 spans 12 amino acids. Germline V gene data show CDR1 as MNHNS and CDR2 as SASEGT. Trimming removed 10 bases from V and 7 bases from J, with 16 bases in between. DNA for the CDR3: TGTGCCATTGCGGGACCCCTGCCGACCCAGTACTTC. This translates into CAIAGPLPTQYF.

CDR3 nucleotides: TGTGCCAGCAGCTCCCGGGACAGGGGTGGCTACACCTTC. Translating gives CASSSRDRGGYTF. The J gene is TRBJ1-2, the V gene TRBV7-6; 10 positions match TRBD1. The germline gives CDR1 SGHVS, CDR2 FNYEAQ. The CDR3 has 13 residues. The junction had 3 bases not matched to a gene; V was cut back by 4 bases and J by 7 bases.

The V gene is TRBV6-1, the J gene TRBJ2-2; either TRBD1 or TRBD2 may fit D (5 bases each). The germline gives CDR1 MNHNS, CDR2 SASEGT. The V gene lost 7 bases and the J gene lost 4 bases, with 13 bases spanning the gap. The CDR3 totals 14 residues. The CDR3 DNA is TGTGCCAGCATCCAGGGACGGTTCACCGGGGAGCTGTTTTTT. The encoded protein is CASIQGRFTGELFF.